The clone carrying this T cell receptor beta chain was seen more than once but under ten times. Losses at the gene ends were 0 bases for V and 2 bases for J; bases not matched to a gene: 7. CDR1 is SGHRS, CDR2 YFSETQ, per germline. This CDR3 spans 16 amino acids. This record belongs to a study of technical replicates of blood from a handful of donors. TCRdb keeps only in-frame clones here, not all; method: immunoSEQ multiplex PCR. The data show tens of thousands of clones, with around 92% seen just once and about 0.26% held by the top ten. The material sequenced was T cells isolated from PBMCs. The chain recombines TRBV5-1 with TRBJ2-5, with 7 bases matching TRBD1. This sequence was found in a human donor in good health. CDR3 region: CASSLGQGAAQETQYF. Here the CDR3 DNA reads TGCGCCAGCAGCTTGGGACAGGGCGCTGCGCAAGAGACCCAGTACTTC.